The 9 T cell receptor beta chains in this list originate from one sample, sequenced in a study of cytomegalovirus exposure and HLA in healthy donors. In the PCR, 60 Vbeta and 13 Jbeta primers were used. The method was immunoSEQ multiplex PCR; TCRdb's version includes in-frame clones alone and lacks a portion of them. The sample records about 130,000 clones, around four fifths being singletons. Source material: PBMCs. These receptors were taken from a man aged 25-45 years in good health.

This chain connects TRBV30 to TRBJ2-3, with no clear D. Trimming stripped 3 bases from V and 8 bases from J, with 9 bases between. Germline loops: CDR1 GTSNPN, CDR2 SVGIG (reference sequence). This CDR3 contains 11 residues. The CDR3 region has the DNA TGTGCCTGGAGCGGCTACAGTACGCAGTATTTT. It specifies CAWSGYSTQYF.

This clone was observed a single time. For the CDR3, the DNA is TGTGCCAGCAGCACCACTAGCGGGAGTAACAATGAGCAGTTCTTC. Translated: CASSTTSGSNNEQFF. The chain employs TRBV11-2 and TRBJ2-1; 11 bases are shared with TRBD2. J was trimmed by 5 bases and V by 5 bases; bases with no gene match: 5. Germline CDR1 and CDR2: SGHAT and FQNNGV. The CDR3 length is 15 residues.

The chain uses TRBV2 and TRBJ2-7; possibly TRBD1 for D (5 bases). The germline gives CDR1 SNHLY, CDR2 FYNNEI. Trimming took 6 bases from V and 5 from J, leaving 14 bases between them. There are 13 residues in the CDR3. CDR3 amino acids: CASRPIGVDEQYF. CDR3 bases: TGTGCCAGCAGACCCATAGGGGTGGACGAGCAGTACTTC. Looking up the rest from reference TRBV2 and TRBJ2-7 gives the full variable domain: EPEVTQTPSHQVTQMGQEVILRCVPISNHLYFYWYRQILGQKVEFLVSFYNNEISEKSEIFDDQFSVERPDGSNFTLKIRSTKLEDSAMYFCASRPIGVDEQYFGPGTRLTVT.

This sequence joins TRBV9 and TRBJ2-1; D is unresolved. Trimming cost V 4 bases and J 0 bases, with 11 bases left between them. CDR3 size: 15 residues. Germline V gives CDR1 SGDLS, CDR2 YYNGEE. For the CDR3, the DNA is TGTGCCAGCAGCCCCTGGTTGAGCTCCTACAATGAGCAGTTCTTC. It specifies CASSPWLSSYNEQFF.

This chain connects TRBV2 to TRBJ1-1; D is undetermined. Germline V gene data show CDR1 as SNHLY and CDR2 as FYNNEI. Trimming cost V 7 bases and J 0 bases, with 12 bases left between them. The CDR3 covers 14 residues. The CDR3 coding sequence is TGTGCCAGCACCGAAAGGCAGGTGAACACTGAAGCTTTCTTT. Its translation is CASTERQVNTEAFF. Full variable domain (missing parts from reference TRBV2 and TRBJ1-1): EPEVTQTPSHQVTQMGQEVILRCVPISNHLYFYWYRQILGQKVEFLVSFYNNEISEKSEIFDDQFSVERPDGSNFTLKIRSTKLEDSAMYFCASTERQVNTEAFFGQGTRLTVV.

The chain uses TRBV5-8 and TRBJ2-1; D call uncertain. There are 12 residues in the CDR3. Germline V gene sequence: CDR1 SGHTS, CDR2 YDEGEE. The V end was cut by 10 bases, the J end by 7 bases, with 15 bases between. CDR3 region: CAPAEPRNEQFF. The CDR3, as DNA: TGTGCCCCCGCCGAGCCCCGGAATGAGCAGTTCTTC.

V and J are TRBV6-6 and TRBJ1-2; maybe TRBD1 (6 bases). The CDR3 is 14 amino acids. V shed 5 bases and J shed 5 bases, with 15 bases lying between them. Germline V CDR1 and CDR2: MNHNY, SVGAGI (reference sequence). CDR3 nucleotide sequence: TGTGCCAGCAGTGTACAGGGATCTCGGTATGGCTACACCTTC. Translating it yields CASSVQGSRYGYTF.

This clone has a handful of counts. The chain uses TRBV19 and TRBJ2-7; 7 bases align to TRBD1. The CDR3 spans 14 residues. Trimming took 0 bases from V and 6 from J; bases not matched to a gene: 5. Germline V gene sequence: CDR1 LNHDA, CDR2 SQIVND (reference sequence). The CDR3, as DNA: TGTGCCAGTAGTATAGAAAGGGGGCAAGGCGAGCAGTACTTC. This gives the protein CASSIERGQGEQYF. The complete variable domain, with remaining parts taken from reference TRBV19 and TRBJ2-7, reads DGGITQSPKYLFRKEGQNVTLSCEQNLNHDAMYWYRQDPGQGLRLIYYSQIVNDFQKGDIAEGYSVSREKKESFPLTVTSAQKNPTAFYLCASSIERGQGEQYFGPGTRLTVT.

About this clone: At one end the junction does not follow the germline gene, possibly because of a read error. Other DNA sequences in this sample translate to the same CDR3. Written as DNA, the CDR3 is TGTGCCAGCAGTTTACAGGAGCTAAATTCCCCCCTCCACTTT. Protein product: CASSLQELNSPLHF. This rearrangement joins TRBV6-6 to TRBJ1-6; TRBD1 might be the D (5 bases). Germline CDR1 is MNHNY and CDR2 is SVGAGI (reference sequence). The CDR3 covers 14 residues.